A selection of T cell receptor beta chains follows, all from one sample in a study of blood T cell repertoires in COVID-19. Profiling relied on immunoSEQ multiplex PCR, and the TCRdb table lists in-frame clones only, not all of them. The table has roughly 480,000 clones, roughly 89% seen once. Sequencing used peripheral blood. These receptors all come from a man aged 18 to 30 with COVID-19, enrolled during active disease. CDR3s include the opening cysteine and the closing phenylalanine or tryptophan. The order of the fields is CDR3 DNA, CDR3 protein, clone size, J gene, V gene, D gene. The D gene is left open where the match is weak. Not all rows give a size; the values are once, few, many and, for expanded clones, a class.

cdr3_nt: TGTGCCAGCATCCGTTGGGGGCCCAAGCAAGAGACCCAGTACTTC; cdr3_aa: CASIRWGPKQETQYF; clone_size: -; j_call: TRBJ2-5; v_call: TRBV5-6; d_call: -
cdr3_nt: TGTGCTAGTCCCCGACGGGAACCTAATTCACCCCTCCACTTT; cdr3_aa: CASPRREPNSPLHF; clone_size: -; j_call: TRBJ1-6; v_call: TRBV12-5; d_call: -
cdr3_nt: TGTGCCTGGAGTGTCCAAGCCGGAGCTCAGCCCCAGCATTTT; cdr3_aa: CAWSVQAGAQPQHF; clone_size: -; j_call: TRBJ1-5; v_call: TRBV30; d_call: -
cdr3_nt: TGCGCCAGCAGCGAGGGATTCGGGCAGAATGAGCAGTTCTTC; cdr3_aa: CASSEGFGQNEQFF; clone_size: -; j_call: TRBJ2-1; v_call: TRBV5-1; d_call: -
cdr3_nt: TGTGCCAGCAGTGTCAACCCGCCCGGGGAAAAACTGTTTTTT; cdr3_aa: CASSVNPPGEKLFF; clone_size: -; j_call: TRBJ1-4; v_call: TRBV2; d_call: -
cdr3_nt: TGCGCCAGCAGCCAACCCACACAGGGGGCACCTGAAGCTTTCTTT; cdr3_aa: CASSQPTQGAPEAFF; clone_size: once; j_call: TRBJ1-1; v_call: TRBV4-1; d_call: TRBD1
cdr3_nt: TGTGCCAGCAGTTCAACTAGCGGGAGAGAGACCCAGTACTTC; cdr3_aa: CASSSTSGRETQYF; clone_size: -; j_call: TRBJ2-5; v_call: TRBV28; d_call: TRBD2
cdr3_nt: TGCGCCAGCAGCTTGGGGCTAGCGGGAGACAGTTACGAGCAGTACTTC; cdr3_aa: CASSLGLAGDSYEQYF; clone_size: -; j_call: TRBJ2-7; v_call: TRBV5-1; d_call: TRBD2
cdr3_nt: TGTGCCAGCAGCAAAGCTGTCGGGACTAGCGGGAGGCAAACCCAGTACTTC; cdr3_aa: CASSKAVGTSGRQTQYF; clone_size: -; j_call: TRBJ2-5; v_call: TRBV21-1; d_call: -
cdr3_nt: TGTGCCAGCAGCGTAGATTCCGACAGAATCAACTATGGCTACACCTTC; cdr3_aa: CASSVDSDRINYGYTF; clone_size: -; j_call: TRBJ1-2; v_call: TRBV9; d_call: -
cdr3_nt: TGTGCCAGCAGTAGGGCCGGGACTAGCGGCACAGATACGCAGTATTTT; cdr3_aa: CASSRAGTSGTDTQYF; clone_size: -; j_call: TRBJ2-3; v_call: TRBV5-4; d_call: TRBD2
cdr3_nt: TGTGCCAGCAGTCCCCGGGACAGTCTAGAGGTTACACACTTC; cdr3_aa: CASSPRDSLEVTHF; clone_size: -; j_call: TRBJ1-2; v_call: TRBV6-5; d_call: TRBD1
cdr3_nt: TGTGCCAGCATGGGGTTAGCGGGATATTACGAGCAGTACTTC; cdr3_aa: CASMGLAGYYEQYF; clone_size: -; j_call: TRBJ2-7; v_call: TRBV27; d_call: TRBD2
cdr3_nt: TGTGCCAGCAGCGAAGGGACTAGCGGCATAGATGGGGAGCTGTTTTTT; cdr3_aa: CASSEGTSGIDGELFF; clone_size: -; j_call: TRBJ2-2; v_call: TRBV9; d_call: TRBD2
cdr3_nt: TGTGCCAGTAGTATAGATCTGGCGGGGGGGCGGGAGACCCAGTACTTC; cdr3_aa: CASSIDLAGGRETQYF; clone_size: few; j_call: TRBJ2-5; v_call: TRBV19; d_call: TRBD2
cdr3_nt: TGTGCCAGCAGCTTAGCTGGCAGCAATCAGCCCCAGCATTTT; cdr3_aa: CASSLAGSNQPQHF; clone_size: -; j_call: TRBJ1-5; v_call: TRBV7-9; d_call: -
cdr3_nt: TGTGCCGCCCCGACCCCAATCAGGGGAGATACGCAGTATTTT; cdr3_aa: CAAPTPIRGDTQYF; clone_size: -; j_call: TRBJ2-3; v_call: TRBV21-1; d_call: -
cdr3_nt: TGCGCCAGCAGCCTAGCGGGGGGACCAACAGATACGCAGTATTTT; cdr3_aa: CASSLAGGPTDTQYF; clone_size: -; j_call: TRBJ2-3; v_call: TRBV4-1; d_call: TRBD2
cdr3_nt: TGTGCCAGCAGCTCGTCACGGTATCAGCCCCAGCATTTT; cdr3_aa: CASSSSRYQPQHF; clone_size: few; j_call: TRBJ1-5; v_call: TRBV7-6; d_call: -
cdr3_nt: TGTGCCAGCAGTTACTCTAGGGAGGACGATCAGCCCCAGCATTTT; cdr3_aa: CASSYSREDDQPQHF; clone_size: -; j_call: TRBJ1-5; v_call: TRBV6-6; d_call: -
cdr3_nt: TGTGCCAGCATCCTATATGGGACTACCTACAATGAGCAGTTCTTC; cdr3_aa: CASILYGTTYNEQFF; clone_size: -; j_call: TRBJ2-1; v_call: TRBV7-2; d_call: TRBD2
cdr3_nt: TGTGCCACCAACGTCCCGGGAGGGCCCAATGAGCAGTTCTTC; cdr3_aa: CATNVPGGPNEQFF; clone_size: -; j_call: TRBJ2-1; v_call: TRBV19; d_call: TRBD2
cdr3_nt: TGTGCCAGCAGAGCCGGGACAGGGAAAATGTACGAGCAGTACTTC; cdr3_aa: CASRAGTGKMYEQYF; clone_size: -; j_call: TRBJ2-7; v_call: TRBV27; d_call: TRBD1
cdr3_nt: TGTGCCAGCAGCTTGGGGGGGGGCTGGAACACTGAAGCTTTCTTT; cdr3_aa: CASSLGGGWNTEAFF; clone_size: -; j_call: TRBJ1-1; v_call: TRBV5-4; d_call: -
cdr3_nt: TGTGCCAGCAGTTTTCAGAGGGAGCAGTTCTTC; cdr3_aa: CASSFQREQFF; clone_size: -; j_call: TRBJ2-1; v_call: TRBV12-3/TRBV12-4; d_call: -
cdr3_nt: TGTGCCACCAGTGATCTTGCGGCTGGCTACACCTTC; cdr3_aa: CATSDLAAGYTF; clone_size: -; j_call: TRBJ1-2; v_call: TRBV24-1; d_call: -
cdr3_nt: TGTGCCAGCCGGAGCGGGCAGATTAGCAATCAGCCCCAGCATTTT; cdr3_aa: CASRSGQISNQPQHF; clone_size: -; j_call: TRBJ1-5; v_call: TRBV6-5; d_call: -
cdr3_nt: TGTGCCAGTAGTAGCCCCACGGGGGTCTACTACGGCTACACCTTC; cdr3_aa: CASSSPTGVYYGYTF; clone_size: once; j_call: TRBJ1-2; v_call: TRBV19; d_call: -
cdr3_nt: TGCGCCAGCAGGCAGGACAGGGAGGGACCAGATACGCAGTATTTT; cdr3_aa: CASRQDREGPDTQYF; clone_size: -; j_call: TRBJ2-3; v_call: TRBV5-1; d_call: -
cdr3_nt: TGTGCCAGCAGTTTCTGGAGGGGAGAGACCCAGTACTTC; cdr3_aa: CASSFWRGETQYF; clone_size: -; j_call: TRBJ2-5; v_call: TRBV12-3/TRBV12-4; d_call: -
cdr3_nt: TGTGCTAGTGGGCCGACTCTAGCGGCCACAGTTCCGATAGACACAGATACGCAGTATTTT; cdr3_aa: CASGPTLAATVPIDTDTQYF; clone_size: -; j_call: TRBJ2-3; v_call: TRBV12-5; d_call: TRBD2
cdr3_nt: TGTGCCACCAGCAGACCGGGGGTAGGGGCTGAAAAACTGTTTTTT; cdr3_aa: CATSRPGVGAEKLFF; clone_size: -; j_call: TRBJ1-4; v_call: TRBV15; d_call: -
cdr3_nt: TGTGCCAGCAGCAGGTCCCAGGGATACGAGCAGTACTTC; cdr3_aa: CASSRSQGYEQYF; clone_size: -; j_call: TRBJ2-7; v_call: TRBV3-1/TRBV3-2; d_call: -
cdr3_nt: TGTGCCAGCAGCCAGACAGAAAACATTCAGTACTTC; cdr3_aa: CASSQTENIQYF; clone_size: -; j_call: TRBJ2-4; v_call: TRBV3-1/TRBV3-2; d_call: -
cdr3_nt: TGTGCCAGCTCGGAGACAGCCGACAATGAGCAGTTCTTC; cdr3_aa: CASSETADNEQFF; clone_size: -; j_call: TRBJ2-1; v_call: TRBV18; d_call: -
cdr3_nt: TGCGCCAGCAGTGGTCCAGGGACTGAAGCTTTCTTT; cdr3_aa: CASSGPGTEAFF; clone_size: -; j_call: TRBJ1-1; v_call: TRBV10-2; d_call: -
cdr3_nt: TGTGCCATCAGTGGTGGTCTAAACACAGATACGCAGTATTTT; cdr3_aa: CAISGGLNTDTQYF; clone_size: once; j_call: TRBJ2-3; v_call: TRBV10-3; d_call: -
cdr3_nt: TGTGCCACCAGCAGAGGTCGAGTGGGGGGAAGTGAAAAACTGTTTTTT; cdr3_aa: CATSRGRVGGSEKLFF; clone_size: -; j_call: TRBJ1-4; v_call: TRBV15; d_call: -
cdr3_nt: TGTGCCAGTAGTTCTCCGCTTGGACTAGCGGGATCTTATGAGCAGTTCTTC; cdr3_aa: CASSSPLGLAGSYEQFF; clone_size: -; j_call: TRBJ2-1; v_call: TRBV19; d_call: TRBD2
cdr3_nt: TGTGCCACTACTAGCGGGGGGGCCTTCAATGAGCAGTTCTTC; cdr3_aa: CATTSGGAFNEQFF; clone_size: -; j_call: TRBJ2-1; v_call: TRBV6-5; d_call: TRBD2
cdr3_nt: TGTGCCAGCAGTGAAGGCCTACTGAGTGGCTACACCTTC; cdr3_aa: CASSEGLLSGYTF; clone_size: -; j_call: TRBJ1-2; v_call: TRBV6-1; d_call: -
cdr3_nt: TGCGCCAGCAGCCAAGATCAAAGGGGGCTGGTTGAAAAACTGTTTTTT; cdr3_aa: CASSQDQRGLVEKLFF; clone_size: -; j_call: TRBJ1-4; v_call: TRBV4-1; d_call: TRBD1
cdr3_nt: TGTGCCAGCAGTTACGGGACTAGGTATGAGCAGTTCTTC; cdr3_aa: CASSYGTRYEQFF; clone_size: -; j_call: TRBJ2-1; v_call: TRBV6-5; d_call: TRBD2
cdr3_nt: TGTGCCAGCTCCCGGGCGCGGGACCAAGAGACCCAGTACTTC; cdr3_aa: CASSRARDQETQYF; clone_size: -; j_call: TRBJ2-5; v_call: TRBV18; d_call: -
cdr3_nt: TGCGCCAGCAGCTTGGCCGGTGGCGGGCCCCAGCATTTT; cdr3_aa: CASSLAGGGPQHF; clone_size: -; j_call: TRBJ1-5; v_call: TRBV5-1; d_call: -
cdr3_nt: TGCGCCAGCAGTATGGATCCTATGGGGGCGCTTAATGGCTACACCTTC; cdr3_aa: CASSMDPMGALNGYTF; clone_size: -; j_call: TRBJ1-2; v_call: TRBV5-1; d_call: -
cdr3_nt: TGTGCCAGCAGCGGGGGAGGGGGCGAGCAGTACTTC; cdr3_aa: CASSGGGGEQYF; clone_size: -; j_call: TRBJ2-7; v_call: TRBV9; d_call: -
cdr3_nt: TGTGCCACCAGTGACAGCGGCTATGGCTACACCTTC; cdr3_aa: CATSDSGYGYTF; clone_size: -; j_call: TRBJ1-2; v_call: TRBV24-1; d_call: -
cdr3_nt: TGTGCCAGCAACCCCTCGGGACAGGGCTCCTACGAGCAGTACTTC; cdr3_aa: CASNPSGQGSYEQYF; clone_size: -; j_call: TRBJ2-7; v_call: TRBV28; d_call: TRBD1
cdr3_nt: TGTGCCAGCAGCACTCCTATGGACAGGGAGCGGGGCTACACCTTC; cdr3_aa: CASSTPMDRERGYTF; clone_size: once; j_call: TRBJ1-2; v_call: TRBV5-4; d_call: TRBD1
cdr3_nt: TGCGCCAGCAGCCAAGTCGGGGGAGGCGAGACCCAGTACTTC; cdr3_aa: CASSQVGGGETQYF; clone_size: few; j_call: TRBJ2-5; v_call: TRBV4-1; d_call: -
cdr3_nt: TGTGCCAGCAGCCGCGACAGGGAACGAGAGCAGTTCTTC; cdr3_aa: CASSRDREREQFF; clone_size: -; j_call: TRBJ2-1; v_call: TRBV6-5; d_call: TRBD1
cdr3_nt: TGTGCCAGCAGTGAGAACAGGGTAATCGACGAGCAGTACTTC; cdr3_aa: CASSENRVIDEQYF; clone_size: -; j_call: TRBJ2-7; v_call: TRBV6-1; d_call: -
cdr3_nt: TGTGCCAGCAGCCAAGGGGGGAGGACTGAAGCTTTCTTT; cdr3_aa: CASSQGGRTEAFF; clone_size: -; j_call: TRBJ1-1; v_call: TRBV3-1/TRBV3-2; d_call: -
cdr3_nt: TGTGCCAGCACCCTCTCGGGGTATACGCAGTATTTT; cdr3_aa: CASTLSGYTQYF; clone_size: -; j_call: TRBJ2-3; v_call: TRBV12-3/TRBV12-4; d_call: -
cdr3_nt: TGTGCCAGTAGTACCGGGACAGGGATCCTCTACGAGCAGTACTTC; cdr3_aa: CASSTGTGILYEQYF; clone_size: -; j_call: TRBJ2-7; v_call: TRBV19; d_call: TRBD1
cdr3_nt: TGCGCCAGCAGCAAACTACAGGGGGCGGACTATGGCTACACCTTC; cdr3_aa: CASSKLQGADYGYTF; clone_size: -; j_call: TRBJ1-2; v_call: TRBV5-1; d_call: TRBD1
cdr3_nt: TGTGCCAGCAGCCTCCGGGACAGGGGCCTCTCTGGAAACACCATATATTTT; cdr3_aa: CASSLRDRGLSGNTIYF; clone_size: -; j_call: TRBJ1-3; v_call: TRBV14; d_call: TRBD1
cdr3_nt: TGTGCCAGCAGCTTTGGGACTTTCAATGAGCAGTTCTTC; cdr3_aa: CASSFGTFNEQFF; clone_size: -; j_call: TRBJ2-1; v_call: TRBV27; d_call: -